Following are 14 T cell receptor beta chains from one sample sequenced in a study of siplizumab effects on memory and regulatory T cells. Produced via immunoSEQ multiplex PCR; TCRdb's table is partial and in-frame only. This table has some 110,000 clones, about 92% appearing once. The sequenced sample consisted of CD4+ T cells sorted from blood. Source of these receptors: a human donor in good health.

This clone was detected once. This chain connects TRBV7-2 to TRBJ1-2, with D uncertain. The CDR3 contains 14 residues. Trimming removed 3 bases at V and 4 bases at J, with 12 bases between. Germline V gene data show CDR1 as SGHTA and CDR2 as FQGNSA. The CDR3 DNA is TGTGCCAGCAGCTTGCGTCCGGGATTCTATGGCTACACCTTC. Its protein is CASSLRPGFYGYTF. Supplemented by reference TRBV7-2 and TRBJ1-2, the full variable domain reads GAGVSQSPSNKVTEKGKDVELRCDPISGHTALYWYRQSLGQGLEFLIYFQGNSAPDKSGLPSDRFSAERTGGSVSTLTIQRTQQEDSAVYLCASSLRPGFYGYTFGSGTRLTVV.

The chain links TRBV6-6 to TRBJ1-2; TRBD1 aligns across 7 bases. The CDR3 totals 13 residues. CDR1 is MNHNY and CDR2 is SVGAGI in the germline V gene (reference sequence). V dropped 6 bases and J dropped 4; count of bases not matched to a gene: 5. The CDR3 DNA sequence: TGTGCCAGCAGACCAACAGGGGTCTATGGCTACACCTTC. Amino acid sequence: CASRPTGVYGYTF.

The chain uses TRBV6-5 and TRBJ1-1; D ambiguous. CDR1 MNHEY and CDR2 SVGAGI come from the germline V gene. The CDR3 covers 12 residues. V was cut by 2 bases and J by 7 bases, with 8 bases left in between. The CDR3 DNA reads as TGTGCCAGCAGTTACCCTCGCGGTGAAGCTTTCTTT. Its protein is CASSYPRGEAFF.

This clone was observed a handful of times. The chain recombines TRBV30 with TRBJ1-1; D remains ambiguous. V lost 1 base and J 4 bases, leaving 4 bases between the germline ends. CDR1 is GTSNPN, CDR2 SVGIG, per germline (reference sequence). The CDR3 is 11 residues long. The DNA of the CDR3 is TGTGCCTGGAGTGGCCTCACTGAAGCTTTCTTT. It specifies CAWSGLTEAFF.

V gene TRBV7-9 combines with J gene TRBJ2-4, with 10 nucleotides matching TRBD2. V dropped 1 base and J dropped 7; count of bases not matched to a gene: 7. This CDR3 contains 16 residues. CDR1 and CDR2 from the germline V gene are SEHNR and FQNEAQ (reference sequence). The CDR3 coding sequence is TGTGCCAGCAGCTTAGGGGCTAGCGGGGGCGGGAACATTCAGTACTTC. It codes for CASSLGASGGGNIQYF.

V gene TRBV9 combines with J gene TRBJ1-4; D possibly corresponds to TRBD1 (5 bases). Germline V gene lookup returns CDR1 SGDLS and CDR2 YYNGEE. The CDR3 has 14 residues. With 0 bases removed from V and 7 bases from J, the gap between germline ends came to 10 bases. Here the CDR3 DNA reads TGTGCCAGCAGCGTAGGCCAGGGAACTGAAAAACTGTTTTTT. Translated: CASSVGQGTEKLFF.

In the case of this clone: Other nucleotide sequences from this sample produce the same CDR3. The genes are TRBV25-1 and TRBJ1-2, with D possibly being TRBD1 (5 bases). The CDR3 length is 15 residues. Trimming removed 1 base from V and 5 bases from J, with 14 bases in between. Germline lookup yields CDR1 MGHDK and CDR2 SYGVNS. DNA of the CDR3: TGTGCCAGCAGTGAATGGGGGACCTCTCATTATGGCTACACCTTC. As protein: CASSEWGTSHYGYTF.

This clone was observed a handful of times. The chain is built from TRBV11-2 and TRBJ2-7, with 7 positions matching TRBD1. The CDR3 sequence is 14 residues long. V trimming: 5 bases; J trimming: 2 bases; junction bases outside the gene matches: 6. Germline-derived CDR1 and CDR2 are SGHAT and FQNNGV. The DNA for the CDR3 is TGTGCCAGCAGCCTCACCGGGACAGCCTACGAGCAGTACTTC. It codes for CASSLTGTAYEQYF. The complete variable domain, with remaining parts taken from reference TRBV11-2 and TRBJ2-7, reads EAGVAQSPRYKIIEKRQSVAFWCNPISGHATLYWYQQILGQGPKLLIQFQNNGVVDDSQLPKDRFSAERLKGVDSTLKIQPAKLEDSAVYLCASSLTGTAYEQYFGPGTRLTVT.

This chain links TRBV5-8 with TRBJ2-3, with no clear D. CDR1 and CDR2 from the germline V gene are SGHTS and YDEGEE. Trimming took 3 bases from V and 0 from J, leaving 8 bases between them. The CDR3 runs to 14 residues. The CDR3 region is CASSSRISTDTQYF. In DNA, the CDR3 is TGTGCCAGCAGCTCCAGAATTAGCACAGATACGCAGTATTTT. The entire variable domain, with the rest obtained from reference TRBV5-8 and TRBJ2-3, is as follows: EAGVTQSPTHLIKTRGQQATLRCSPISGHTSVYWYQQALGLGLQFLLWYDEGEERNRGNFPPRFSGRQFPNYSSELNVNALELEDSALYLCASSSRISTDTQYFGPGTRLTVL.

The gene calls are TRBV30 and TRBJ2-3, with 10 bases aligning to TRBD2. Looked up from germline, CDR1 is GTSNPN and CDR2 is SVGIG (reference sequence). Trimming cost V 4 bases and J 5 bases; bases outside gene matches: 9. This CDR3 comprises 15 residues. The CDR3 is CAWTPQRGGGDTQYF. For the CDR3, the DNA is TGTGCCTGGACCCCCCAGCGGGGGGGCGGAGATACGCAGTATTTT.

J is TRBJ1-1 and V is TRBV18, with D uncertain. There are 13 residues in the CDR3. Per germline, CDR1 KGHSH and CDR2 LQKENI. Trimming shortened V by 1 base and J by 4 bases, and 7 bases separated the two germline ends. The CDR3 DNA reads TGTGCCAGCTCACCACGGGAATTCACTGAAGCTTTCTTT. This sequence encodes CASSPREFTEAFF. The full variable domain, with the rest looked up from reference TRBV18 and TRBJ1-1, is NAGVMQNPRHLVRRRGQEARLRCSPMKGHSHVYWYRQLPEEGLKFMVYLQKENIIDESGMPKERFSAEFPKEGPSILRIQQVVRGDSAAYFCASSPREFTEAFFGQGTRLTVV.

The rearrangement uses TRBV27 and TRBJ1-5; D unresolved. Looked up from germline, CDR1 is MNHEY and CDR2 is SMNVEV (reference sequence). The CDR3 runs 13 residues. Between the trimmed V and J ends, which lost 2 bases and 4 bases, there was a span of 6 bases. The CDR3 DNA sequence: TGTGCCAGCAGTTTAAGACCGAATCAGCCCCAGCATTTT. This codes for CASSLRPNQPQHF.

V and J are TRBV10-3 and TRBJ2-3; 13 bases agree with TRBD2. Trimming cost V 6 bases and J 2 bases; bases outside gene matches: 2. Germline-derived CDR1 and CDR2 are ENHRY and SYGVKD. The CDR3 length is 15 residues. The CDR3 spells CAIRTSGGDTDTQYF. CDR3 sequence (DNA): TGTGCCATCAGAACTAGCGGGGGGGACACAGATACGCAGTATTTT.

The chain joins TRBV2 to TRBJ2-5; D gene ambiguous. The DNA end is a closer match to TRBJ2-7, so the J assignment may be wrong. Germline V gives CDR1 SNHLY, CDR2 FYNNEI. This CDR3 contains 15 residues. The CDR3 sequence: CASTLFRTDGNEQYF. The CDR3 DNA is TGTGCCAGCACCCTTTTCCGGACGGATGGAAACGAGCAGTACTTC.